Listed below are T cell receptor beta chains from one sample, sequenced in a study of human T cells and chemical hapten exposure. MiXCR, run by TCRdb on the RACE reads, gives a single entry per CDR3 protein. Here the sample spans fewer than 200,000 distinct CDR3 sequences, more than 20% being singletons. The sequencing here drew on whole blood, taken in connection with sensitization to the hapten diphenylcyclopropenone (DPC). The source of these receptors is a woman in her forties or fifties with alopecia areata. Some clones in this sample may be carry-over from other donors' samples. The CDR3 runs from the conserved cysteine through the conserved F or W. The order of the fields is D gene, CDR3 length, clone size, J gene, V gene, CDR3 protein, CDR3 DNA. A D gene is named only where the DNA matches it firmly. Size values are once, few and many counts, or a class for expanded clones, and some rows have none.

d_call: .
cdr3_length: 14
clone_size: many
j_call: TRBJ1-1
v_call: TRBV29-1
cdr3_aa: CSVEGRTANTEAFF
cdr3_nt: TGCAGCGTTGAAGGTAGGACAGCGAACACTGAAGCTTTCTTT

d_call: .
cdr3_length: 16
clone_size: .
j_call: TRBJ1-4
v_call: TRBV7-9
cdr3_aa: CASSDAPGPENEKLFF
cdr3_nt: TGTGCCAGCAGCGACGCCCCGGGACCGGAGAATGAAAAACTGTTTTTT

d_call: .
cdr3_length: 14
clone_size: .
j_call: TRBJ1-2
v_call: TRBV5-1
cdr3_aa: CASSVGQGPVGYTF
cdr3_nt: TGCGCCAGCAGCGTCGGGCAGGGACCGGTTGGCTACACCTTC

d_call: .
cdr3_length: 16
clone_size: .
j_call: TRBJ2-7
v_call: TRBV7-9
cdr3_aa: CASSLSGGKRSYEQYF
cdr3_nt: TGTGCCAGCAGCTTAAGTGGCGGGAAGCGCTCCTACGAGCAGTACTTC

d_call: TRBD1
cdr3_length: 15
clone_size: .
j_call: TRBJ2-3
v_call: TRBV30
cdr3_aa: CAWSAGTGATDTQYF
cdr3_nt: TGTGCCTGGAGTGCCGGGACAGGGGCCACAGATACGCAGTATTTT

d_call: .
cdr3_length: 13
clone_size: .
j_call: TRBJ2-2
v_call: TRBV29-1
cdr3_aa: CSVGTGNTGELFF
cdr3_nt: TGCAGCGTCGGGACGGGGAACACCGGGGAGCTGTTTTTT

d_call: TRBD2
cdr3_length: 11
clone_size: .
j_call: TRBJ2-3
v_call: TRBV20-1
cdr3_aa: CSALLASTQYF
cdr3_nt: TGCAGTGCTTTACTAGCGTCGACGCAGTATTTT

d_call: TRBD2
cdr3_length: 14
clone_size: few
j_call: TRBJ2-7
v_call: TRBV6-1
cdr3_aa: CASRTGLAVTGQYF
cdr3_nt: TGTGCCAGCAGAACGGGACTAGCGGTAACTGGGCAGTACTTC

d_call: TRBD2
cdr3_length: 17
clone_size: .
j_call: TRBJ2-2
v_call: TRBV6-1
cdr3_aa: CASIGTSGRPLTGELFF
cdr3_nt: TGTGCCAGCATTGGGACTAGCGGGAGACCGCTCACCGGGGAGCTGTTTTTT

d_call: .
cdr3_length: 17
clone_size: few
j_call: TRBJ2-3
v_call: TRBV5-6
cdr3_aa: CASSPRGLRGSTDTQYF
cdr3_nt: TGTGCCAGCAGCCCCCGGGGGCTCAGAGGAAGCACAGATACGCAGTATTTT

d_call: .
cdr3_length: 16
clone_size: few
j_call: TRBJ2-1
v_call: TRBV9
cdr3_aa: CASSAGSGAPGNEQFF
cdr3_nt: TGTGCCAGCAGCGCAGGGAGCGGAGCTCCGGGAAATGAGCAGTTCTTC

d_call: .
cdr3_length: 16
clone_size: few
j_call: TRBJ2-5
v_call: TRBV15
cdr3_aa: CATSKRENPSQETQYF
cdr3_nt: TGTGCCACCAGCAAGAGGGAGAATCCGAGCCAAGAGACCCAGTACTTC

d_call: TRBD2
cdr3_length: 14
clone_size: few
j_call: TRBJ2-3
v_call: TRBV24-1
cdr3_aa: CATSTSGGTDTQYF
cdr3_nt: TGTGCCACCAGCACTAGCGGAGGCACAGATACGCAGTATTTT